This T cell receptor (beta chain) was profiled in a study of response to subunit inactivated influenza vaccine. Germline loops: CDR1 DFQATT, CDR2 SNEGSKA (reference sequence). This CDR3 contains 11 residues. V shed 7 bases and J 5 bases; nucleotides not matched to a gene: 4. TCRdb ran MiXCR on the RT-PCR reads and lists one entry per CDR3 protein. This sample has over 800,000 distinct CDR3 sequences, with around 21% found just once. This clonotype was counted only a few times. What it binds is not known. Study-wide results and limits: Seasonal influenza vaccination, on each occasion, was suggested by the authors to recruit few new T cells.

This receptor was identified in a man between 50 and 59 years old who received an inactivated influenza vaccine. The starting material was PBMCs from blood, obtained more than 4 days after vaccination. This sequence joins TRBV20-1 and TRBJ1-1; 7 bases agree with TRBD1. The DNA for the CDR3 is TGCAGTGGACAGGGCGCGACTGAAGCTTTCTTT. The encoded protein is CSGQGATEAFF.